The 29 T cell receptor beta chains in this list originate from one sample, sequenced in a study of regulatory and conventional T cells in RAG deficiency. Sequencing used immunoSEQ multiplex PCR; TCRdb keeps in-frame clones, though not all of them. This sample has 34,000 or so clones; more than 75% occur once, and the top ten carry 3% to 3.5%. Conventional CD4+ T cells were sorted from blood as CD25-low CD127-high cells. This sample was also put to use in a study of regulatory T cells. That paper states: The PCR used 52 TRBV and 13 TRBJ primers.

The sample taken for sequencing was CD4+ effector T cells sorted from blood. These receptors originate from a human donor in good health.

The chain has TRBV7-9 and TRBJ1-1; a weak D match, TRBD1 (5 bases). The CDR3 sequence is 14 residues long. Germline V gives CDR1 SEHNR, CDR2 FQNEAQ (reference sequence). The V and J ends lost 6 bases and 4 bases respectively, with 15 bases between them. CDR3 sequence (DNA): TGTGCCAGCAGTAAAGGGGCCGGGGGCACTGAAGCTTTCTTT. The encoded protein is CASSKGAGGTEAFF.

This clone was seen once. The V gene is TRBV28, the J gene TRBJ1-2; unclear D gene. This CDR3 region has 14 residues. CDR1 is MDHEN and CDR2 is SYDVKM in the germline V gene. The V end was cut by 8 bases, the J end by 8 bases, with 21 bases between. The CDR3 region is CASEIGPRVGGYTF. As DNA, the CDR3 is TGTGCCAGCGAAATCGGGCCGCGGGTGGGCGGCTACACCTTC.

V and J are TRBV6-5 and TRBJ1-1; no clear D gene. From germline, CDR1 is MNHEY and CDR2 SVGAGI. Deletions cut 8 bases from V and 0 bases from J, with 10 bases between. The CDR3 length is 13 residues. CDR3 in DNA: TGTGCCAGCCACCGACCAATGAACACTGAAGCTTTCTTT. It specifies CASHRPMNTEAFF.

V and J are TRBV4-1 and TRBJ1-4; tentative D call: TRBD1 (5 bases). The CDR3 consists of 15 residues. V lost 1 base and J 6 bases, leaving 12 bases between the germline ends. CDR1 is MGHRA, CDR2 YSYEKL, per germline. CDR3 DNA sequence: TGCGCCAGCAGCCAAGCTGCGGGACGGGATGAAAAACTGTTTTTT. It yields the protein CASSQAAGRDEKLFF.

This sequence joins TRBV6-1 and TRBJ1-1; weak D call: TRBD1 (5 bases). In germline, CDR1 is MNHNS, CDR2 SASEGT. Trimming shortened V by 6 bases and J by 11 bases, and 13 bases separated the two germline ends. The CDR3 totals 11 residues. For the CDR3, the DNA is TGTGCCAGCAGACTACAGGCGTGGGCTTTCTTT. It is translated as CASRLQAWAFF.

This clone was seen only a few times. This chain joins TRBV7-3 and TRBJ1-6; D is undetermined. Trimming left V 1 base short and J 10 bases short, with 8 bases between. The CDR3 length is 13 residues. Per germline, CDR1 SGHTA and CDR2 FQGTGA. CDR3 DNA: TGTGCCAGCAGCTTAAGTAAAGACTCACCCCTCCACTTT. Its protein product is CASSLSKDSPLHF.

The gene calls are TRBV2 and TRBJ2-2, with D unresolved. Germline V gene lookup returns CDR1 SNHLY and CDR2 FYNNEI. V lost 5 bases and J 5 bases, leaving 12 bases between the germline ends. The CDR3 loop spans 14 amino acids. The CDR3 DNA sequence: TGTGCCAGCAGTTGGGTAATCGGAACCGGGGAGCTGTTTTTT. Amino acids: CASSWVIGTGELFF.

The chain employs TRBV27 and TRBJ1-2, with D possibly TRBD1 on 5 matching bases. Per germline, CDR1 MNHEY and CDR2 SMNVEV (reference sequence). The CDR3 extends over 14 amino acids. Trimming took off 0 bases at V and 8 bases at J, with 13 bases between the two ends. CDR3 residues: CASSLSVGARGYTF. CDR3 DNA: TGTGCCAGCAGTTTATCGGTCGGGGCTCGAGGCTACACCTTC.

This sequence joins TRBV7-9 and TRBJ2-2; 12 bases are a match to TRBD2. With 5 bases clipped from V and 5 bases from J, the junction kept 3 bases outside the gene matches. The CDR3 is 15 residues long. Germline V gives CDR1 SEHNR, CDR2 FQNEAQ (reference sequence). CDR3 coding DNA: TGTGCCAGCAGCCGCGGGACTAGCGGGACCGGGGAGCTGTTTTTT. Its translation is CASSRGTSGTGELFF.

This clone has only a few counts. The V gene is TRBV2, the J gene TRBJ1-2; D possibly corresponds to TRBD1 (5 bases). CDR1 SNHLY and CDR2 FYNNEI come from the germline V gene. The CDR3 sequence is 14 residues long. The germline V and J ends were trimmed by 5 bases and 4 bases, with 14 bases remaining between them. The CDR3 DNA reads TGTGCCAGCAGTCGTGCGGCAGGGAGCTATGGCTACACCTTC. Encoded protein: CASSRAAGSYGYTF.

The V and J genes are TRBV6-6 and TRBJ1-5, with TRBD1 identical over 9 bases. The germline V gene has CDR1 MNHNY and CDR2 SVGAGI (reference sequence). The CDR3 is 15 amino acids. The V gene end was trimmed by 6 bases and the J gene end by 3 bases; junction bases not matched to a gene: 6. The CDR3 bases are TGTGCCAGCAGCAACGGACAGGGGTTCAATCAGCCCCAGCATTTT. Its translation is CASSNGQGFNQPQHF.

As regards this clone: Sequence at one end of the junction differs from germline and may be a read error. The chain links TRBV30 to TRBJ2-7; D might be TRBD1 or TRBD2, each matching 5 bases. This CDR3 has 13 amino acids. The germline CDR1 and CDR2 sequences are GTSNPN and SVGIG (reference sequence). CDR3 protein: CAWSSAAPGTRSF. The CDR3 region has the DNA TGTGCCTGGAGTTCAGCCGCACCCGGGACCAGGAGCTTC.

The chain combines TRBV19 with TRBJ2-3; 9 nucleotides align to TRBD1. Germline CDR1 reads LNHDA; CDR2 reads SQIVND (reference sequence). This CDR3 comprises 14 residues. CDR3 nucleotides: TGTGCTACCCGGGAACAGGGGGCCGCAGATACGCAGTATTTT. Protein product: CATREQGAADTQYF.

This clone has a handful of counts. The gene calls are TRBV1 and TRBJ1-6; TRBD1, the table's D call, was not compared with the DNA. TRBV1 is recorded as a pseudogene. The CDR3 has 15 amino acids. The CDR3 DNA follows: TGCACCAGCAGCCCTCGGACACCTCATAATTCACCCCTCCACTTT. This translates into CTSSPRTPHNSPLHF.

V and J are TRBV28 and TRBJ1-2, with TRBD1 identical over 7 bases. CDR3 size: 17 residues. CDR1 MDHEN and CDR2 SYDVKM come from the germline V gene. Germline trimming cut 1 base from V and 8 bases from J; bases unmatched to any gene: 16. Here the CDR3 DNA reads TGTGCCAGCAGTTTATTTGGTGAGGGGGCGCGGAAGCGGGGCTACACCTTC. It specifies CASSLFGEGARKRGYTF.

The chain links TRBV18 to TRBJ1-3, with D possibly matching TRBD1 (6 bases). Germline V lookup: CDR1 KGHSH, CDR2 LQKENI. CDR3 length equals 15 residues. V dropped 0 bases and J dropped 4 bases, with 10 bases sitting between them. The CDR3 sequence: CASSPPGGSGNTIYF. The CDR3 region has the DNA TGTGCCAGCTCACCACCGGGGGGCTCCGGAAACACCATATATTTT. Using reference TRBV18 and TRBJ1-3 for the parts outside the CDR3, the full variable domain is NAGVMQNPRHLVRRRGQEARLRCSPMKGHSHVYWYRQLPEEGLKFMVYLQKENIIDESGMPKERFSAEFPKEGPSILRIQQVVRGDSAAYFCASSPPGGSGNTIYFGEGSWLTVV.

This CDR3 is CASSSGTGPYYGYTF. CDR3 DNA sequence: TGTGCCAGCAGTTCCGGTACAGGGCCCTACTATGGCTACACCTTC. The chain recombines TRBV6-5 with TRBJ1-2; D might be TRBD1 (6 bases). The CDR3 has 15 amino acids. V lost 4 bases to trimming and J lost 3 bases, with 15 bases between them. Germline V gene data show CDR1 as MNHEY and CDR2 as SVGAGI.

The rearrangement joins TRBV5-4 to TRBJ1-2; D gene ambiguous. CDR1 and CDR2 from the germline V gene are SGHNT and YYREEE (reference sequence). CDR3 length: 12 amino acids. Trimming removed 4 bases at V and 8 bases at J, with 12 bases between. CDR3 DNA: TGTGCCAGCAGCGGGTTAACGGGGGGCTACACCTTC. This encodes CASSGLTGGYTF.

The V gene is TRBV9, the J gene TRBJ2-7; 9 nucleotides agree with TRBD2. The length of the CDR3 is 15 residues. Trimming cost V 4 bases and J 2 bases; bases outside gene matches: 7. The germline V gene has CDR1 SGDLS and CDR2 YYNGEE. CDR3 region: CASSSSERGAYEQYF. CDR3 nucleotide sequence: TGTGCCAGCAGCAGCTCTGAGCGGGGGGCCTACGAGCAGTACTTC.

V and J are TRBV20-1 and TRBJ1-2; D is uncertain. The CDR3 is made up of 11 amino acids. CDR1 is DFQATT and CDR2 is SNEGSKA in the germline V gene (reference sequence). V was cut by 6 bases and J by 4 bases, with 9 bases left in between. CDR3 sequence (DNA): TGCAGTGCCCCCGAGGCCTATGGCTACACCTTC. Its protein product is CSAPEAYGYTF.

The table lists this clone with a few counts. The chain recombines TRBV7-8 with TRBJ1-6; maybe TRBD1 (6 bases). The CDR3 is 13 amino acids. The germline gives CDR1 SGHVS, CDR2 FQNEAQ. With 3 bases removed from V and 10 bases from J, the gap between germline ends came to 10 bases. The DNA of the CDR3 is TGTGCCAGCAGCTTCCAGGGGAACTCACCCCTCCACTTT. It is translated as CASSFQGNSPLHF.

CDR3 DNA: TGCGCCAGCAGCTGGGGGGACAGCATGAACACTGAAGCTTTCTTT. Protein sequence: CASSWGDSMNTEAFF. The chain employs TRBV5-1 and TRBJ1-1; 7 positions agree with TRBD1. Germline V CDR1 and CDR2: SGHRS, YFSETQ. There are 15 residues in the CDR3. V shed 3 bases and J 0 bases; nucleotides not matched to a gene: 5. The whole variable domain, filled in from reference TRBV5-1 and TRBJ1-1, reads KAGVTQTPRYLIKTRGQQVTLSCSPISGHRSVSWYQQTPGQGLQFLFEYFSETQRNKGNFPGRFSGRQFSNSRSEMNVSTLELGDSALYLCASSWGDSMNTEAFFGQGTRLTVV.

The V gene is TRBV27, the J gene TRBJ2-2, with D perhaps TRBD1 (6 bases). This CDR3 is built from 18 residues. V gave up 2 bases and J gave up 3 bases, with 19 bases separating them. Germline V gene data show CDR1 as MNHEY and CDR2 as SMNVEV (reference sequence). The CDR3 region is CASSLKSRQGKYTGELFF. The DNA of the CDR3 is TGTGCCAGCAGTTTAAAAAGCCGGCAGGGGAAGTACACCGGGGAGCTGTTTTTT.

The chain has TRBV4-1 and TRBJ2-7; TRBD2 aligns across 12 bases. CDR3 size: 16 residues. The germline gives CDR1 MGHRA, CDR2 YSYEKL. After removal of 4 bases from V and 3 bases from J, the junction contained 7 bases not matched to a gene. CDR3 loop: CASSPRLAGAVYEQYF. The CDR3 nucleotides read TGCGCCAGCAGCCCGAGACTAGCGGGGGCTGTCTACGAGCAGTACTTC.

This chain uses TRBV4-2 with TRBJ2-3, with TRBD2 identical over 9 bases. Germline CDR1 and CDR2: LGHNA and YNFKEQ. The J segment lost 3 bases and the V segment lost 3 bases, leaving 4 bases of the junction unmatched. The CDR3 extends over 15 amino acids. CDR3 sequence: CASSHGLALTDTQYF. For the CDR3, the DNA is TGTGCCAGCAGCCACGGACTAGCGTTGACAGATACGCAGTATTTT.

This chain uses TRBV7-3 with TRBJ2-3; D tentatively reads TRBD1 or TRBD2 (5 bases each). Germline-derived CDR1 and CDR2 are SGHTA and FQGTGA. V was cut by 2 bases and J by 2 bases, with 8 bases left in between. The CDR3 sequence is 14 residues long. The CDR3 sequence is CASSLGGNTDTQYF. CDR3 DNA: TGTGCCAGCAGCTTAGGGGGAAACACAGATACGCAGTATTTT.

The V call is TRBV7-9, the J call TRBJ2-7, with a possible D match to TRBD1 (6 bases). Germline V gene data show CDR1 as SEHNR and CDR2 as FQNEAQ (reference sequence). V lost 5 bases, J lost 5 bases, and 10 bases lay in between. The CDR3 runs 12 residues. CDR3 nucleotide sequence: TGTGCCAGCAGCCCTAACAGGGACGAGCAGTACTTC. Translating gives CASSPNRDEQYF.

The CDR3, as DNA: TGTGCCAGCAGTCGACAGGGGACAATTGAAGCTTTCTTT. Translating it yields CASSRQGTIEAFF. The V gene is TRBV6-5, the J gene TRBJ1-1, with TRBD1 matching over 8 bases. The CDR3 has 13 residues. The J segment lost 7 bases and the V segment lost 5 bases, leaving 6 bases of the junction unmatched. Per the germline V gene, CDR1 is MNHEY and CDR2 is SVGAGI.

CDR3 residues: CASSPGRTSGGETQYF. The CDR3 bases are TGTGCCAGCAGCCCCGGGCGGACTAGCGGGGGGGAGACCCAGTACTTC. This chain links TRBV9 with TRBJ2-5; 14 bases align to TRBD2. The CDR3 has 16 residues. Trimming cost V 4 bases and J 5 bases; bases outside gene matches: 7. In germline, CDR1 is SGDLS, CDR2 YYNGEE.